This T cell receptor (beta chain) was captured by sequencing in a study of shared clonotypes between healthy human individuals. Study overall: A donor's plate count was three for CD4 naive and three for CD4 memory; CD8 naive had two and CD8 memory one.

This CDR3 contains 15 residues. CDR1 and CDR2 (germline): MDHEN, SYDVKM. V lost 2 bases and J lost 5, with 15 bases in between. Produced via immunoSEQ multiplex PCR; TCRdb's table is partial and in-frame only. The sample shows some 2,000,000 clones, roughly 94% of them seen only once. The chain joins TRBV28 to TRBJ1-2; D remains unclear. Input material: naive CD4+ T cells sorted from blood. Regarding subset: CD45RA+ positively selected. This clonotype was sampled from a man between 18 and 35 years old in good health. The CDR3 spells CASSLNNAAMYGYTF. The CDR3 DNA sequence: TGTGCCAGCAGTTTAAATAACGCTGCAATGTATGGCTACACCTTC.